The T cell receptor (beta chain) under discussion was sequenced for a study of cytomegalovirus exposure and HLA in healthy donors. PCR was performed using 60 Vbeta and 13 Jbeta primers. Produced via immunoSEQ multiplex PCR; TCRdb's table is partial and in-frame only. The sample holds under 150,000 clones, around 78% seen once. This clonotype was sampled from a woman younger than 45 in good health and CMV-seropositive. Input material: PBMCs.

DNA of the CDR3: TGTGCCAGTAGACAGCGGACCCCCGGCAATTCACCCCTCCACTTT. Its protein product is CASRQRTPGNSPLHF. This chain uses TRBV19 with TRBJ1-6; no reliable D call. From germline, CDR1 is LNHDA and CDR2 SQIVND (reference sequence). The length of the CDR3 is 15 residues. V lost 6 bases and J 7 bases, leaving 16 bases between the germline ends. The variable domain in full, with the rest retrieved from reference TRBV19 and TRBJ1-6, is DGGITQSPKYLFRKEGQNVTLSCEQNLNHDAMYWYRQDPGQGLRLIYYSQIVNDFQKGDIAEGYSVSREKKESFPLTVTSAQKNPTAFYLCASRQRTPGNSPLHFGNGTRLTVT.